This T cell receptor beta chain was profiled in a study of cytomegalovirus exposure and HLA in healthy donors. CDR3 length: 15 amino acids. With 4 bases clipped from V and 1 base from J, the junction kept 6 bases outside the gene matches. CDR1 is LNHDA and CDR2 is SQIVND in the germline V gene (reference sequence). PCR used 60 Vbeta primers and 13 Jbeta primers. Method: immunoSEQ multiplex PCR; TCRdb's copy keeps in-frame clones and lacks some. In the table there are some 190,000 clones, approximately 80% of which are singletons. Sequenced sample: PBMCs. This receptor was taken from a female donor in good health and CMV-seronegative. This chain links TRBV19 with TRBJ1-1, with 7 bases aligning to TRBD1. CDR3 in DNA: TGTGCCAGTAGTACCCAGACAGGGACGAACACTGAAGCTTTCTTT. It codes for CASSTQTGTNTEAFF.